This TCR beta chain was profiled in a study of neoadjuvant anti-PD-1 for oral cavity cancer. Specified time point: after neoadjuvant nivolumab, at surgical resection. Sequenced by immunoSEQ multiplex PCR; TCRdb stores in-frame clones only, minus some. The table includes 63,000 or so clones, approximately 87% detected once. Material: PBMCs, obtained after nivolumab (anti-PD-1) treatment. The TCR comes from a person between 40 and 80 years old with oral cavity squamous cell carcinoma.

CDR3 in amino acids: CASSGALADNEQFF. The CDR3 DNA is TGTGCCAGCTCCGGCGCCCTAGCGGACAATGAGCAGTTCTTC. This sequence joins TRBV6-5 and TRBJ2-1; 7 positions match TRBD2. The germline V gene encodes CDR1 MNHEY and CDR2 SVGAGI. This CDR3 region has 14 residues. V gave up 8 bases and J gave up 5 bases; unmatched junction bases: 9.